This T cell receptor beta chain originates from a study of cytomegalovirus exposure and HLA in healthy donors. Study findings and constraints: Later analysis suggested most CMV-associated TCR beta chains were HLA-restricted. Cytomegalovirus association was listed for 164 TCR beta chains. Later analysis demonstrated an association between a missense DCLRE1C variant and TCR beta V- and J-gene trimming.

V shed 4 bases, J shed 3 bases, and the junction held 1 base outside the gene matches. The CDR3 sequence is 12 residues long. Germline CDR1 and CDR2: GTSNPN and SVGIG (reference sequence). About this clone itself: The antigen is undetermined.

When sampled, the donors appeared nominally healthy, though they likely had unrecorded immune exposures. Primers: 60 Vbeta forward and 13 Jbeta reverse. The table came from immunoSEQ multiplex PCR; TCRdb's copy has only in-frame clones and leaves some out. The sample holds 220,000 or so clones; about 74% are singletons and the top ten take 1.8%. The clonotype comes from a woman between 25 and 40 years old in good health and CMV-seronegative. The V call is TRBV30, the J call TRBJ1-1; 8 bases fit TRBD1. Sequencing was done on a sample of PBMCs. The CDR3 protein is CAWKTGDTEAFF. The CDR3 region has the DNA TGTGCCTGGAAGACAGGGGACACTGAAGCTTTCTTT.